The rows below give T cell receptor beta chains drawn from one sample of a study of T cell repertoires in cytomegalovirus infection. For these TCRs, the target antigens are not known. TCRdb processed the reads anew with MiXCR; each CDR3 protein has one entry. The table has approximately 990,000 distinct CDR3 sequences, about a third seen once; the top ten hold 13%. Specimen: cultured CD8+ T cells from PBMCs, collected from culture after CMV antigen stimulation. These receptors were taken from a human donor in good health (CMV status not recorded). Some clones in this sample may be carry-over from other donors' samples. Both conserved end residues are part of each CDR3. A D gene is named only where the DNA matches it firmly. The listing skips clone size in some rows; elsewhere it reads once, few, many or a size class.

clone size	D gene	V gene	J gene	CDR3 DNA	CDR3 protein
many	NA	TRBV7-9	TRBJ2-1	TGTGCCAGCAGCTTAGCGGGTCTGCCCCAGGGCAATGAGCAGTTCTTC	CASSLAGLPQGNEQFF
once	NA	TRBV20-1	TRBJ1-1	TGCAGTGCTAGAGATAGAACTCTTAAACGCATGAACACTGAAGCTTTCTTT	CSARDRTLKRMNTEAFF
few	NA	TRBV6-1	TRBJ1-2	TGTGCCAGCAGTGAATCTGGGCCGAGGGTCTTTGGCTACACCTTC	CASSESGPRVFGYTF
few	TRBD1	TRBV19	TRBJ1-1	TGTGCCAGTAGTACGGACAGGGCCCACTTT	CASSTDRAHF
many	TRBD2	TRBV7-2	TRBJ2-7	TGTGCCAGCACCTTACAGCGGGGGGCCACAACCCCCAACGAGCAGTACTTC	CASTLQRGATTPNEQYF
NA	TRBD1	TRBV7-6	TRBJ2-1	TGTGCTAGCAGCCCGGGAACCGGGACAGACAATGAGCAGTTCTTC	CASSPGTGTDNEQFF
NA	TRBD1	TRBV9	TRBJ2-6	TGTGCCAGCAGGGGACCGGGACAGAAGTCTGGGGCCAACGTCCTGACTTTC	CASRGPGQKSGANVLTF
NA	TRBD2	TRBV29-1	TRBJ2-7	TGCAGCGTTGAAAAGCGGGGAAGCTCCTACGAGCAGTACTTC	CSVEKRGSSYEQYF
NA	NA	TRBV7-4	TRBJ1-6	TGTGCCAGCAGCTTATATACGCAAGGACACCATAATTCACCCCTCCACTTT	CASSLYTQGHHNSPLHF
NA	NA	TRBV6-5	TRBJ1-2	TGTGCCAGCAGTTACTTCACGTCGACGGGGACCCTGGTATATGGCTACACCTTC	CASSYFTSTGTLVYGYTF
NA	NA	TRBV7-9	TRBJ1-1	TGTGCCAGCAGCCCCGTACAGGGATTGAACACTGAAGCTTTCTTT	CASSPVQGLNTEAFF
NA	NA	TRBV24-1	TRBJ2-5	TGTGCCACCAGTGAGCTCCCTCGCGGATCCCCCCAAGAGACCCAGTACTTC	CATSELPRGSPQETQYF
NA	NA	TRBV18	TRBJ2-5	TGTGCCAACTCACTCTCCCCCTTAGGGGACGAGACCCAGTACTTC	CANSLSPLGDETQYF
NA	NA	TRBV12-5	TRBJ2-1	TGTGCTAGTGGTTCCCCCACTCGCGATGAGCAGTTCTTC	CASGSPTRDEQFF
NA	TRBD2	TRBV4-1	TRBJ2-1	TGCGCCAGCAGCAACCAGCGGGGGGGCCCCTACAATGAGCAGTTCTTC	CASSNQRGGPYNEQFF
NA	NA	TRBV19	TRBJ2-1	TGTGCCAGTAGTACGGACTTTTTCAATGAGCAGTTCTTC	CASSTDFFNEQFF
few	NA	TRBV11-1	TRBJ2-5	TGTGCCAGCAGCTTAGCTGTCCTCCGGGGGGAGACCCAGTACTTC	CASSLAVLRGETQYF
few	NA	TRBV6-1	TRBJ2-7	TGTGCCAGCAGTGATATACGTCGCTACGAGCAGTACTTC	CASSDIRRYEQYF
few	NA	TRBV12-3/TRBV12-4	TRBJ2-1	TGTGCCAGCAGTTTGGAAACCAATGAGCAGTTCTTC	CASSLETNEQFF
NA	NA	TRBV2	TRBJ2-1	TGTGCCAGCAGTGATACGACAGGTGATGAGCAGTTCTTC	CASSDTTGDEQFF
NA	TRBD1	TRBV7-9	TRBJ2-2	TGTGCCAGCAGCTTACCTAGACAGGGGCGCAGCACCGGGGAGCTGTTTTTT	CASSLPRQGRSTGELFF
NA	NA	TRBV7-3	TRBJ2-1	TGTGCCAGCAGCCTCTTAGGGGGGGGGAACAATGAGCAGTTCTTC	CASSLLGGGNNEQFF
NA	NA	TRBV10-2	TRBJ2-3	TGCGCCAGCAGTGAGCCGGGACTCCGAGGGGATACGCAGTATTTT	CASSEPGLRGDTQYF
NA	NA	TRBV6-6	TRBJ1-1	TGTGCCAGCAGTTACCCTGGACATCTGAATGATGAAGCTTTCTTT	CASSYPGHLNDEAFF
NA	NA	TRBV7-3	TRBJ1-1	TGTGCCAGCAGCTTAGTGGCCACACACACTGAAGCTTTCTTT	CASSLVATHTEAFF
NA	TRBD1	TRBV25-1	TRBJ2-7	TGTGCCAGCAGTGGAAGGACAGGGGACAACTACGAGCAGTACTTC	CASSGRTGDNYEQYF
NA	NA	TRBV12-3/TRBV12-4	TRBJ1-1	TGTGCCAGCACCCCCCTGGGGGTTAGCGCTGAAGCTTTCTTT	CASTPLGVSAEAFF
NA	NA	TRBV27	TRBJ1-5	TGTGCCAGCAAAAAAGGAGGGGCGGCTCAGCCCCAGCATTTT	CASKKGGAAQPQHF
NA	TRBD2	TRBV6-6	TRBJ2-1	TGTGCCAGCAGTTACCTAGCGGGGGGCCGGGGGAATGAGCAGTTCTTC	CASSYLAGGRGNEQFF
NA	NA	TRBV2	TRBJ2-7	TGTGCCAGCAGTGAAGGGGGCAGGGGGGTAGGTTACGAGCAGTACTTC	CASSEGGRGVGYEQYF
many	NA	TRBV7-8	TRBJ2-2	TGTGCCAGCAGCTTCGGGCGGGGAGAAACCGGGGAGCTGTTTTTT	CASSFGRGETGELFF
NA	NA	TRBV2	TRBJ2-3	TGTGCCAGCAAGGATCGGGGTAGCACAGATACGCAGTATTTT	CASKDRGSTDTQYF
many	NA	TRBV7-2	TRBJ2-1	TGTGCCAGCAGAGCAGACAGTGTCACAGCCTACAATGAGCAGTTCTTC	CASRADSVTAYNEQFF
NA	TRBD2	TRBV20-1	TRBJ2-2	TGCAGTGCTACCCTTGAGGCAGCGGGGAACATCGGGGAGCTGTTTTTT	CSATLEAAGNIGELFF
few	NA	TRBV7-9	TRBJ2-1	TGTGCCAGCAGCCTCTGGGGTAGCAGCTCCTACAATGAGCAGTTCTTC	CASSLWGSSSYNEQFF
NA	NA	TRBV27	TRBJ1-5	TGTGCCAGCAGTCCGACAGAGGGCGGGTGGAATCAGCCCCAGCATTTT	CASSPTEGGWNQPQHF
NA	NA	TRBV27	TRBJ1-2	TGTGCCACCTGGGGGGACGCGGGAGGTGGCTACACCTTC	CATWGDAGGGYTF
few	TRBD1	TRBV28	TRBJ2-3	TGTGCCAGCACCAAGGTCCAGGGGGCTTATCCAGATACGCAGTATTTT	CASTKVQGAYPDTQYF
NA	NA	TRBV13	TRBJ1-2	TGTGCCAGCAGCTTAGTCGCAGGGACCGATGGCTACACCTTC	CASSLVAGTDGYTF
many	NA	TRBV27	TRBJ1-1	TGTGCCATCCAGGGGCCCGACCAAGCTTTCTTT	CAIQGPDQAFF
NA	NA	TRBV4-1	TRBJ1-1	TGCGCCAGCAGCCAAAGTTCCGTAAACACTGAAGCTTTCTTT	CASSQSSVNTEAFF
NA	NA	TRBV24-1	TRBJ2-1	TGTGCCACCAGTGATCCGACCTTCCCGAGCTCCTACAATGAGCAGTTCTTC	CATSDPTFPSSYNEQFF